The next 17 T cell receptor beta chains were all read from a single sample in a study of identical twins. TCRdb passed the 5' RACE reads through MiXCR, listing each CDR3 protein once. Of about 570,000 distinct CDR3 sequences listed, roughly 9.9% were seen once; the top ten hold around 3%. A further study also used this sample, focusing on yellow fever vaccine responses in identical twins.

Sequencing was performed on PBMCs. The receptors here all came from a young woman in good health.

This clonotype has at least ten counts. The chain joins TRBV5-1 to TRBJ1-2; no clear D gene. Germline V gives CDR1 SGHRS, CDR2 YFSETQ. This CDR3 spans 13 amino acids. Trimming removed 0 bases from V and 4 bases from J, with 7 bases in between. The CDR3 loop reads CASSLGEFYGYTF. The CDR3, as DNA: TGCGCCAGCAGCTTGGGGGAGTTCTATGGCTACACCTTC.

This clonotype was recorded at least ten times. The chain uses TRBV7-9 and TRBJ2-7, with 14 bases matching TRBD2. Germline V CDR1 and CDR2: SEHNR, FQNEAQ (reference sequence). The CDR3 spans 14 residues. Trimming at V came to 5 bases and at J to 5 bases, leaving 2 bases not matched to a gene. In DNA, the CDR3 is TGTGCCAGCAGCGGGACTAGCGGGAGCCACGAGCAGTACTTC. It codes for CASSGTSGSHEQYF.

This clonotype came up many times. The chain has TRBV15 and TRBJ2-2; D ambiguous. The CDR3 totals 15 residues. Trimming took off 8 bases at V and 6 bases at J, with 19 bases between the two ends. Germline V gene sequence: CDR1 LNHNV, CDR2 YYDKDF (reference sequence). The CDR3 sequence: CATVPDGFQPGELFF. Here the CDR3 DNA reads TGTGCCACCGTACCGGACGGGTTTCAACCCGGGGAGCTGTTTTTT. The whole variable domain, remainder taken from reference TRBV15 and TRBJ2-2, is DAMVIQNPRYQVTQFGKPVTLSCSQTLNHNVMYWYQQKSSQAPKLLFHYYDKDFNNEADTPDNFQSRRPNTSFCFLDIRSPGLGDTAMYLCATVPDGFQPGELFFGEGSRLTVL.

This clonotype appeared many times. The chain joins TRBV27 to TRBJ2-3, with D uncertain. The ends were cut back, 1 base at V and 4 bases at J, with 6 bases in the middle. The germline CDR1 and CDR2 sequences are MNHEY and SMNVEV (reference sequence). CDR3 length equals 13 residues. The CDR3, as DNA: TGTGCCAGCAGTTTATTTAACGCAGATACGCAGTATTTT. Protein: CASSLFNADTQYF.

There are a few counts of this clonotype. The V call is TRBV12-3 or TRBV12-4, the J call TRBJ2-2; D perhaps matches TRBD2 (6 bases). V lost 3 bases and J 6 bases, leaving 8 bases between the germline ends. The CDR3 has 13 amino acids. This chain's CDR3 is CASSFWGAGELFF. For the CDR3, the DNA is TGTGCCAGCAGTTTTTGGGGGGCCGGGGAGCTGTTTTTT.

This clonotype was seen ten or more times. This chain connects TRBV4-2 to TRBJ2-7; D is unresolved. Trimming cost V 4 bases and J 3 bases, with 13 bases left between them. Germline V gene lookup returns CDR1 LGHNA and CDR2 YNFKEQ. This CDR3 has 14 residues. The CDR3 loop is CASSPAGNNYEQYF. CDR3 sequence (DNA): TGTGCCAGCAGCCCAGCAGGAAATAACTACGAGCAGTACTTC.

This clonotype was seen more than once but under ten times. CDR3 sequence reads: CASSFGTGDNEQFF. CDR3 sequence (DNA): TGTGCCAGCAGCTTTGGGACAGGGGACAATGAGCAGTTCTTC. This chain joins TRBV7-2 and TRBJ2-1; the match to TRBD1 covers 10 bases. The trim removed 3 bases at V and 5 bases at J, leaving 1 base unmatched. This CDR3 comprises 14 residues. Germline V gene lookup returns CDR1 SGHTA and CDR2 FQGNSA.

The genes are TRBV20-1 and TRBJ2-1; D is unresolved. Trimming took off 5 bases at V and 4 bases at J, with 12 bases between the two ends. The CDR3 loop spans 13 amino acids. Germline V gives CDR1 DFQATT, CDR2 SNEGSKA (reference sequence). The CDR3 nucleotides are TGCAGTGCTCCCCATCAGTCATACAATGAGCAGTTCTTC. Translated, it gives CSAPHQSYNEQFF.

The chain combines TRBV5-1 with TRBJ2-7; D not certain. Germline V lookup: CDR1 SGHRS, CDR2 YFSETQ. CDR3 length equals 13 residues. The V end lost 0 bases, the J end lost 3 bases, and 7 bases lay between the germline ends. The CDR3 DNA follows: TGCGCCAGCAGCTTGGAGGTGGTCTACGAGCAGTACTTC. Residues: CASSLEVVYEQYF.

This clonotype came up many times. J is TRBJ1-1 and V is TRBV6-5; TRBD1 matches 8 bases. V gave up 3 bases and J gave up 2 bases; unmatched junction bases: 11. The germline V gene has CDR1 MNHEY and CDR2 SVGAGI. The CDR3 is made up of 17 amino acids. CDR3 sequence reads: CASSYYAGTGDNTEAFF. In DNA, the CDR3 is TGTGCCAGCAGTTATTATGCCGGGACAGGCGATAACACTGAAGCTTTCTTT.

This clonotype has a count of ten or more. As DNA, the CDR3 is TGTGCCAGCAGTGAAGGACTAGCGGGGCAAGAGACCCAGTACTTC. Translation gives CASSEGLAGQETQYF. This chain connects TRBV6-1 to TRBJ2-5; 11 bases align to TRBD2. The CDR3 contains 15 residues. Unmatched junction bases numbered 0, after V lost 1 base and J lost 2 bases. Germline lookup yields CDR1 MNHNS and CDR2 SASEGT.

This chain links TRBV6-2 or TRBV6-3 with TRBJ2-1, with D perhaps TRBD2 (6 bases). Germline loops: CDR1 MNHEY, CDR2 SVGEGT. The CDR3 runs 16 residues. V dropped 6 bases and J dropped 6 bases, with 21 bases sitting between them. The CDR3 sequence is CASRGPGGPGLNEQFF. The CDR3 bases are TGTGCCAGCAGGGGACCCGGAGGGCCGGGGCTCAATGAGCAGTTCTTC.

This clonotype was seen many times. The chain employs TRBV9 and TRBJ2-7; D might be TRBD2 (6 bases). V gave up 0 bases and J gave up 5 bases, with 21 bases separating them. Germline CDR1 SGDLS, CDR2 YYNGEE. This CDR3 contains 17 residues. The CDR3 spells CASSVDPGGRVTDEQYF. As DNA, the CDR3 is TGTGCCAGCAGCGTAGACCCCGGGGGACGGGTAACTGACGAGCAGTACTTC.

Here the CDR3 reads CASSAQAGANVLTF. The DNA of the CDR3 is TGTGCCAGCAGCGCACAGGCTGGGGCCAACGTCCTGACTTTC. The rearrangement uses TRBV6-2 or TRBV6-3 and TRBJ2-6, with a possible D match to TRBD1 (5 bases). The V gene lost 6 bases and the J gene lost 2 bases, with 8 bases spanning the gap. Germline V gene lookup returns CDR1 MNHEY and CDR2 SVGEGT. The length of the CDR3 is 14 residues.

The chain is built from TRBV2 and TRBJ2-1; D possibly corresponds to TRBD1 (6 bases). The CDR3 has 13 amino acids. The germline CDR1 and CDR2 sequences are SNHLY and FYNNEI. V lost 7 bases and J lost 9, with 16 bases in between. The chain's CDR3 is CASMGQGFAEQFF. In DNA form, the CDR3 reads TGTGCCAGCATGGGGCAGGGGTTCGCTGAGCAGTTCTTC.

The rearrangement joins TRBV5-5 to TRBJ2-7; D gene uncertain. The germline V gene encodes CDR1 SGHKS and CDR2 YYEKEE (reference sequence). V lost 2 bases and J lost 0, with 9 bases in between. CDR3 length equals 14 residues. DNA of the CDR3: TGTGCCAGCAGCTTTTGGCAGCCCTCCTACGAGCAGTACTTC. Residues: CASSFWQPSYEQYF.

The chain recombines TRBV7-6 with TRBJ1-1; D is ambiguous. The germline gives CDR1 SGHVS, CDR2 FNYEAQ. CDR3 length: 16 residues. Trimming cost V 1 base and J 1 base, with 13 bases left between them. CDR3 DNA: TGTGCCAGCAGCTTAGGCGCTGGCAGCAGGAACACTGAAGCTTTCTTT. Encoded protein: CASSLGAGSRNTEAFF.